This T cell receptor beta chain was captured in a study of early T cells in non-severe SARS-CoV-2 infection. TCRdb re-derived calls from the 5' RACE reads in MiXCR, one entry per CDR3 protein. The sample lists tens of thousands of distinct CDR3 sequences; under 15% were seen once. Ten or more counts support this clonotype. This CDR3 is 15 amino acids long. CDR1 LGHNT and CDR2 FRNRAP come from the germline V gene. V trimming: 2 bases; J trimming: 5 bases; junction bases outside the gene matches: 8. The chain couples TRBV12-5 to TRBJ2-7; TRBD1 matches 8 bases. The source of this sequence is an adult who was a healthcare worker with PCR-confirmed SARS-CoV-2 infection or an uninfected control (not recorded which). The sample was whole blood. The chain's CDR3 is CASGLPGTGRHEQYF. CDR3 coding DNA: TGTGCTAGTGGTTTGCCGGGGACAGGTAGGCACGAGCAGTACTTC.